Here is one T cell receptor beta chain with its context. The antigen is undetermined. These data belong to a study of cytomegalovirus exposure and HLA in healthy donors. The study ran its PCR with 60 Vbeta and 13 Jbeta primers. As originally analysed: It was a later analysis that counted around 85 million unique TCR beta chains, of which approximately 11 million were shared. Libraries were prepared by immunoSEQ multiplex PCR; TCRdb keeps only in-frame clonotypes and omits some of them. Clone size and the V and J calls come from that table; the DNA yielded D and trimming. The table records more than 150,000 clones, 75% to 85% of them present only once. Study outcomes and limitations: A later analysis showed HLA-associated TCR beta chains outstripping equally common others in clonal expansion. TCR beta V- and J-gene trimming, according to a later analysis, was linked to a missense DCLRE1C variant.

This TCR was sampled from a young man in good health and CMV-seronegative. The sequenced sample consisted of PBMCs.

The CDR3 reads CASTSTGGVEAFF. The CDR3 DNA is TGTGCCAGCACCTCGACAGGGGGTGTTGAAGCTTTCTTT. The chain is built from TRBV6-6 and TRBJ1-1, with 9 bases identical to TRBD1. Germline V CDR1 and CDR2: MNHNY, SVGAGI (reference sequence). The CDR3 length is 13 residues. Trimming cost V 7 bases and J 7 bases; bases outside gene matches: 7.